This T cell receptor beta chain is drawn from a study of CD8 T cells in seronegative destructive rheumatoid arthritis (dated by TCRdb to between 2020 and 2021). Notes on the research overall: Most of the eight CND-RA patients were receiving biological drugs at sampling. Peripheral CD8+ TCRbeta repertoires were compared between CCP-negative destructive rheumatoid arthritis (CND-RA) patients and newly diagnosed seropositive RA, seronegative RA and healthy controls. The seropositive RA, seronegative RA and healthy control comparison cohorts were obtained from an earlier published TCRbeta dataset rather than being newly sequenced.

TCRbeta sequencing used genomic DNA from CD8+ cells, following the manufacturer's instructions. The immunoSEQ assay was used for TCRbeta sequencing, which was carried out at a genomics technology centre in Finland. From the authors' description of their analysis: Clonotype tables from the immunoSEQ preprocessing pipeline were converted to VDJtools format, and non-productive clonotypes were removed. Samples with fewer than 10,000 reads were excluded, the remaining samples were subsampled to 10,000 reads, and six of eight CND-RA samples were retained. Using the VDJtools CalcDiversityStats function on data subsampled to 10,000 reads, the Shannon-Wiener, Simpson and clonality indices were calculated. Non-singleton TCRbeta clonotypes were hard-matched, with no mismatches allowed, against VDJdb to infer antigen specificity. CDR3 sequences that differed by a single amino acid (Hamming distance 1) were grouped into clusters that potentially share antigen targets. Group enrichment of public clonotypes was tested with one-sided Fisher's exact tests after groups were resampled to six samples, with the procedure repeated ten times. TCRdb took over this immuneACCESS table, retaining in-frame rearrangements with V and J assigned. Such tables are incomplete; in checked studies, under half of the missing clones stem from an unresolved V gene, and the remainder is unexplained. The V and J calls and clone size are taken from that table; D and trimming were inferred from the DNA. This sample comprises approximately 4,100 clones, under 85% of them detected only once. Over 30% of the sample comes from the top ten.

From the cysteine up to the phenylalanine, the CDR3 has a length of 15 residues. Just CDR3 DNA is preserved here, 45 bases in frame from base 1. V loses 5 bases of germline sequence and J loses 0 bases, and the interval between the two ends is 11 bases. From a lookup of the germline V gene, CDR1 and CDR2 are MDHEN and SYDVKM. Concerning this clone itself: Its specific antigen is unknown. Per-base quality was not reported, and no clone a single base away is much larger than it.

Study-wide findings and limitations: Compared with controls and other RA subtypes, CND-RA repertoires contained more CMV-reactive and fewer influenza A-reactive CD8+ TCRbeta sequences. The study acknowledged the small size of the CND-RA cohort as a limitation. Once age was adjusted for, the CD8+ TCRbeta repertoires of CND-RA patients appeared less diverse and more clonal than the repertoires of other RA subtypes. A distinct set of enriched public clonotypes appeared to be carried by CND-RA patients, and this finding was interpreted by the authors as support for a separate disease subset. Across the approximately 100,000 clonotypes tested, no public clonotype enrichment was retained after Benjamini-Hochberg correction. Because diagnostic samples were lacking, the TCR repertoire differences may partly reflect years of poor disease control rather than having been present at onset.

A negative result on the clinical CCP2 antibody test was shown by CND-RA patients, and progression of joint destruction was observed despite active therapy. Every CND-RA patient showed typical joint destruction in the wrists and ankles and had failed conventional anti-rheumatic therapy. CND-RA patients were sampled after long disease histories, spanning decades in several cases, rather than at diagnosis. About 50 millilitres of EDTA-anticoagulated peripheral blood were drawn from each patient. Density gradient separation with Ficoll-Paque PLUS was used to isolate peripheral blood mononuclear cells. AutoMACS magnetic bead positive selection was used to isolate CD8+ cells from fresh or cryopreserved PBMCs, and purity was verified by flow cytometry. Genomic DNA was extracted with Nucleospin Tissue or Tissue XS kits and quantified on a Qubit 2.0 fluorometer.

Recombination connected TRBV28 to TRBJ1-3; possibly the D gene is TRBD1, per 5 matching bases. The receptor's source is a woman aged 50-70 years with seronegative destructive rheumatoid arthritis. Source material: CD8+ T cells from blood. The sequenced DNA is TGTGCCAGCAGTCAGGGACTGCACTCTGGAAACACCATATATTTT. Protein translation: CASSQGLHSGNTIYF.